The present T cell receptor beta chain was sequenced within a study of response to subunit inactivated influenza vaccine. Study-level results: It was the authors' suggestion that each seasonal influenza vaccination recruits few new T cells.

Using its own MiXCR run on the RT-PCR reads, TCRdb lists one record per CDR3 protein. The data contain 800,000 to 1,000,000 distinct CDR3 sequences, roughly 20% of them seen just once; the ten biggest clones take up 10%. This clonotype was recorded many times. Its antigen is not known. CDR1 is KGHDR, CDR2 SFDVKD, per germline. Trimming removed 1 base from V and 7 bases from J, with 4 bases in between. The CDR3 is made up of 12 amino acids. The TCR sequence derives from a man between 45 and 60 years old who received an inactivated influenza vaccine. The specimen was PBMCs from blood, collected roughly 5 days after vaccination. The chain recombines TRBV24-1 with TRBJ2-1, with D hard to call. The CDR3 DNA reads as TGTGCCACCAGTGATTTTTGGAATGAGCAGTTCTTC. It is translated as CATSDFWNEQFF.